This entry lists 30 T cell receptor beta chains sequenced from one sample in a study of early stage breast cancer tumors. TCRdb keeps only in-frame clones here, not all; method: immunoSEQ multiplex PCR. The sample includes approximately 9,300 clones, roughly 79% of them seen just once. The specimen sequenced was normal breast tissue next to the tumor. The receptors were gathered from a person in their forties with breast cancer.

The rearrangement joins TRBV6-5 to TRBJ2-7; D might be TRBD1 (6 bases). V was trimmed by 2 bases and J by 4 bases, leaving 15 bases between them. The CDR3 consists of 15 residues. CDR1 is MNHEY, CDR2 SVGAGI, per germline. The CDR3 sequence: CASSYPTGNRYEQYF. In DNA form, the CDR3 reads TGTGCCAGCAGTTACCCCACAGGGAATCGGTACGAGCAGTACTTC.

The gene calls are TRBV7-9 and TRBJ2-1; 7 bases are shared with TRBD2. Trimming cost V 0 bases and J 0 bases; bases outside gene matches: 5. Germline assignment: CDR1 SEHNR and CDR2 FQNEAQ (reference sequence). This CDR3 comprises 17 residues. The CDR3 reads CASSLARGGSSYNEQFF. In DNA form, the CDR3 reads TGTGCCAGCAGCTTAGCGAGGGGCGGGAGCTCCTACAATGAGCAGTTCTTC.

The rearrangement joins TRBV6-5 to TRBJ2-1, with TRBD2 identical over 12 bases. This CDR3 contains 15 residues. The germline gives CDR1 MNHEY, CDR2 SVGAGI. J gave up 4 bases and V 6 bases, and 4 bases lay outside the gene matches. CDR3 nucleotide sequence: TGTGCCAGCAGCATGACTAGCGGGAGATACAATGAGCAGTTCTTC. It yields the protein CASSMTSGRYNEQFF.

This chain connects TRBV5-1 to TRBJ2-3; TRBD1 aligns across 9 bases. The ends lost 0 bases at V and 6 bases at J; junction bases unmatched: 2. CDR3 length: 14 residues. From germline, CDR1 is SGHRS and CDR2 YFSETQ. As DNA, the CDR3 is TGCGCCAGCAGCTTGGGGGACAGGGCCGATACGCAGTATTTT. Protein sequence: CASSLGDRADTQYF.

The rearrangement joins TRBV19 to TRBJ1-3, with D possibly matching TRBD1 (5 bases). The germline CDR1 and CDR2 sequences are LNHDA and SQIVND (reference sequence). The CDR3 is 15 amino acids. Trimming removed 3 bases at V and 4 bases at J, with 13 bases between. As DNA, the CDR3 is TGTGCCAGTAGTATGGCGGGGCCCTCCGGAAACACCATATATTTT. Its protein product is CASSMAGPSGNTIYF.

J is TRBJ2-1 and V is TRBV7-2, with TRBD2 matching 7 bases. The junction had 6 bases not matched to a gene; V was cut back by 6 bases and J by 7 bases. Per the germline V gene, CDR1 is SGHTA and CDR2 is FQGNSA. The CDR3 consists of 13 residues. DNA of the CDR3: TGTGCCAGCAGTCCCGGGACTATGAATGAGCAGTTCTTC. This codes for CASSPGTMNEQFF.

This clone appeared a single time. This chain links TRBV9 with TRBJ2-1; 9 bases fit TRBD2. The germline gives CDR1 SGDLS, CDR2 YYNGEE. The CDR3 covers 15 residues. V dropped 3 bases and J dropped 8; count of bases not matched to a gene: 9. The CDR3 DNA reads TGTGCCAGCAGCGAAGGCGGGAGGGCCTGGGATGAGCAGTTCTTC. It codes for CASSEGGRAWDEQFF.

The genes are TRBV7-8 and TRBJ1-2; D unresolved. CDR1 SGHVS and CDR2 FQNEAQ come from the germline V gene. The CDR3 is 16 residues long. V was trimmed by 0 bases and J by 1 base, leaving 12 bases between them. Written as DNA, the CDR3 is TGTGCCAGCAGCTTAGCGCGTGGTCGTAATAACTATGGCTACACCTTC. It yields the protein CASSLARGRNNYGYTF.

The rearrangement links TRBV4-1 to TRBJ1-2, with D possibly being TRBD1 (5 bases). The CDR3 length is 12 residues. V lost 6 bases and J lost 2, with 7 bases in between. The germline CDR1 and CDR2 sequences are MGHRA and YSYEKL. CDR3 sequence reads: CASRTENYGYTF. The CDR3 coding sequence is TGCGCCAGCAGGACAGAAAACTATGGCTACACCTTC.

The CDR3 loop is CAISERGETQYF. The CDR3 bases are TGTGCCATCAGTGAGCGGGGAGAGACCCAGTACTTC. This chain connects TRBV10-3 to TRBJ2-5; D is perhaps TRBD2 (5 bases). This CDR3 spans 12 amino acids. V shed 2 bases and J shed 4 bases, with 5 bases lying between them. Germline CDR1 and CDR2: ENHRY and SYGVKD.

CDR3 protein: CASSFRGHENNEQFF. DNA for the CDR3: TGCGCCAGCAGCTTCCGCGGCCACGAAAACAATGAGCAGTTCTTC. This rearrangement joins TRBV5-1 to TRBJ2-1, with D unclear. The CDR3 totals 15 residues. V was trimmed by 2 bases and J by 5 bases, leaving 14 bases between them. Germline V lookup: CDR1 SGHRS, CDR2 YFSETQ.

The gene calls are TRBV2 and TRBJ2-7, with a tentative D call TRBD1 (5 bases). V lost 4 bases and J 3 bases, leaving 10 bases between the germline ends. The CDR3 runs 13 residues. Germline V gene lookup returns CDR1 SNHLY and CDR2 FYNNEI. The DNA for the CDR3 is TGTGCCAGCAGTGTGGGTCAGGGCTACGAGCAGTACTTC. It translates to CASSVGQGYEQYF.

Here the CDR3 DNA reads TGTGCCAGCAGGTACGGACTAGCGGGAGTAGCAGATACGCAGTATTTT. This sequence encodes CASRYGLAGVADTQYF. The V and J genes are TRBV6-5 and TRBJ2-3, with 13 positions matching TRBD2. The length of the CDR3 is 16 residues. Germline V lookup: CDR1 MNHEY, CDR2 SVGAGI. V dropped 6 bases and J dropped 4; count of bases not matched to a gene: 7.

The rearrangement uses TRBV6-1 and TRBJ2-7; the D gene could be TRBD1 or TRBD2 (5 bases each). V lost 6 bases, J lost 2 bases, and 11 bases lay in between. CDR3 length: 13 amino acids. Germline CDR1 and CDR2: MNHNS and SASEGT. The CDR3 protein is CASRTGTTYEQYF. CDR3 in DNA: TGTGCCAGCAGAACCGGGACCACCTACGAGCAGTACTTC.

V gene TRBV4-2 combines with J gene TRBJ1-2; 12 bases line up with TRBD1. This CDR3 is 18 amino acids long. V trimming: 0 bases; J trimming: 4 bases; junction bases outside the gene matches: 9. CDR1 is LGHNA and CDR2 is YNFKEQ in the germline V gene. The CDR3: CASSQDPGDRGRGYGYTF. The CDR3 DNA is TGTGCCAGCAGCCAAGATCCGGGGGACAGGGGGCGCGGCTATGGCTACACCTTC.

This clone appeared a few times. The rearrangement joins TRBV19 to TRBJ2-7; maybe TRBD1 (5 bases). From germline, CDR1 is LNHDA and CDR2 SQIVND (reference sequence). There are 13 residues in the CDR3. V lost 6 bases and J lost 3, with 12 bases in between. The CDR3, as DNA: TGTGCCAGTAGCTACAGGAATAACTACGAGCAGTACTTC. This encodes CASSYRNNYEQYF.

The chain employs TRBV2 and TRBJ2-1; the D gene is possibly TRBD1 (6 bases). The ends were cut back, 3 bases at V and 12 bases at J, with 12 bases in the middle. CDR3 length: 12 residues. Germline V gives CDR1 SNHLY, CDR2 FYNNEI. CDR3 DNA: TGTGCCAGCAGTGACCCGGACAGCAGGCAGTTCTTC. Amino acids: CASSDPDSRQFF.

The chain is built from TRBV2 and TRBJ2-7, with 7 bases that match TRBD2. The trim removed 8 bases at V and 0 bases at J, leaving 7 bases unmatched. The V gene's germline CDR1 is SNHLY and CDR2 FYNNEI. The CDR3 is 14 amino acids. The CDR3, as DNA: TGTGCCAGCCGCCGACTAGCTAACTCCTACGAGCAGTACTTC. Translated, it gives CASRRLANSYEQYF. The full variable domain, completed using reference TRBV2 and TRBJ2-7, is EPEVTQTPSHQVTQMGQEVILRCVPISNHLYFYWYRQILGQKVEFLVSFYNNEISEKSEIFDDQFSVERPDGSNFTLKIRSTKLEDSAMYFCASRRLANSYEQYFGPGTRLTVT.

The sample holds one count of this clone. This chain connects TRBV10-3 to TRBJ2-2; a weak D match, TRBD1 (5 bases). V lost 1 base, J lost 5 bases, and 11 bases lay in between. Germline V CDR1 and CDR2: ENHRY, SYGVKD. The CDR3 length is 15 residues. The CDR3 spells CAISELLPGTGELFF. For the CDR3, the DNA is TGTGCCATCAGTGAGTTATTGCCAGGGACCGGGGAGCTGTTTTTT.

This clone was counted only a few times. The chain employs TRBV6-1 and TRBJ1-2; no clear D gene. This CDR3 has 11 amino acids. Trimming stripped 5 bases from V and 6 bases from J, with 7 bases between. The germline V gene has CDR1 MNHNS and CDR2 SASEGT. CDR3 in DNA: TGTGCCAGCAGTACCGAAGATGGCTACACCTTC. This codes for CASSTEDGYTF.

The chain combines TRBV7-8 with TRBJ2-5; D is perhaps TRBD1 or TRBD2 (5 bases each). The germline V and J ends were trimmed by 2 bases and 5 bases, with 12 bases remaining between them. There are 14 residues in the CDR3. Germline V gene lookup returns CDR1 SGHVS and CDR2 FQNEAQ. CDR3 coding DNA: TGTGCCAGCAGCTTACGGGGCAGCTCGGAGACCCAGTACTTC. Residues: CASSLRGSSETQYF. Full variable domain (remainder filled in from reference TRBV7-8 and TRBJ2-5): GAGVSQSPRYKVAKRGQDVALRCDPISGHVSLFWYQQALGQGPEFLTYFQNEAQLDKSGLPSDRFFAERPEGSVSTLKIQRTQQEDSAVYLCASSLRGSSETQYFGPGTRLLVL.

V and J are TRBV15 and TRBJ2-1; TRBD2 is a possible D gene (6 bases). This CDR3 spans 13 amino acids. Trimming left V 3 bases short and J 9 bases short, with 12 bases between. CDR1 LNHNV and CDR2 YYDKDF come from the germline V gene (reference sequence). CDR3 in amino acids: CATSRERVGEQFF. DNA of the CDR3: TGTGCCACCAGCAGGGAGCGGGTGGGTGAGCAGTTCTTC.

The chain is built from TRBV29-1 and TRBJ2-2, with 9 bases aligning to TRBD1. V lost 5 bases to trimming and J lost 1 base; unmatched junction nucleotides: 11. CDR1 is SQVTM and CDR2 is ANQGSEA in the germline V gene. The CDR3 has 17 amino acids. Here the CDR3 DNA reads TGCAGCGTTCTAACTACCGCGGGACAGGGGAACACCGGGGAGCTGTTTTTT. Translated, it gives CSVLTTAGQGNTGELFF.

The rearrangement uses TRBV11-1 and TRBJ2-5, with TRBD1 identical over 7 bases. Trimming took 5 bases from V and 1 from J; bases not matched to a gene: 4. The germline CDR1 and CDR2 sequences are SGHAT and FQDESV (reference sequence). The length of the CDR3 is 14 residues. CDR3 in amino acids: CASSAQGPQETQYF. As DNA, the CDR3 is TGTGCCAGCAGCGCACAGGGGCCCCAAGAGACCCAGTACTTC.

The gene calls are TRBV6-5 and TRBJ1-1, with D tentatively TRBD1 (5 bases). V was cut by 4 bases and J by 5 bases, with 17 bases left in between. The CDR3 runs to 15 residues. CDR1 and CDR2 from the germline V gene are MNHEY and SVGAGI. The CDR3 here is CASSLSRGAGTEAFF. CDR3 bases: TGTGCCAGCAGTTTATCCCGGGGCGCGGGAACTGAAGCTTTCTTT.

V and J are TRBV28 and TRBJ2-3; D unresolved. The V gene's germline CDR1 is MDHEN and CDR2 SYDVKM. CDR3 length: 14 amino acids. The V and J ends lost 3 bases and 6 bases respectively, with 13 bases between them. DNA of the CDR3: TGTGCCAGCAGTTTCCCCGGCTATGAGGATACGCAGTATTTT. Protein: CASSFPGYEDTQYF.

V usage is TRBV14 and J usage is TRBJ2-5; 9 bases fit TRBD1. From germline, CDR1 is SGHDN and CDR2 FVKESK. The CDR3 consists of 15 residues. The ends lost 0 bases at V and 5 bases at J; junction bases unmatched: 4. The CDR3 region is CASSQDTGGAETQYF. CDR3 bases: TGTGCCAGCAGCCAAGATACAGGGGGCGCTGAGACCCAGTACTTC.

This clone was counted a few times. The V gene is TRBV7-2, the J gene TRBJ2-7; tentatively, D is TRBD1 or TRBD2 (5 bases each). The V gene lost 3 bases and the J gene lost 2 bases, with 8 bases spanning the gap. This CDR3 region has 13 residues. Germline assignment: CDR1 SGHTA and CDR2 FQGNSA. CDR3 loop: CASSLGRTYEQYF. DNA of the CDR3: TGTGCCAGCAGCTTGGGACGGACCTACGAGCAGTACTTC.

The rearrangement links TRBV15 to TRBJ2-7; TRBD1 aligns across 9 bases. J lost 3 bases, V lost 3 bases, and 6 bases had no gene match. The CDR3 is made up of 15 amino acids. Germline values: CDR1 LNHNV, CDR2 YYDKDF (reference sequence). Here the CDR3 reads CATSRAGQGVYEQYF. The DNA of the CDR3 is TGTGCCACCAGCAGGGCGGGACAGGGAGTCTACGAGCAGTACTTC.

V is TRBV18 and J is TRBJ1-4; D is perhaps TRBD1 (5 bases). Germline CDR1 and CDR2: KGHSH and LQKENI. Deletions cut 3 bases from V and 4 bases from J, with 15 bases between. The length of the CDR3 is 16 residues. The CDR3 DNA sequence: TGTGCCAGCTCACCCTCCCGACAGTCCGTTAATGAAAAACTGTTTTTT. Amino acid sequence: CASSPSRQSVNEKLFF.